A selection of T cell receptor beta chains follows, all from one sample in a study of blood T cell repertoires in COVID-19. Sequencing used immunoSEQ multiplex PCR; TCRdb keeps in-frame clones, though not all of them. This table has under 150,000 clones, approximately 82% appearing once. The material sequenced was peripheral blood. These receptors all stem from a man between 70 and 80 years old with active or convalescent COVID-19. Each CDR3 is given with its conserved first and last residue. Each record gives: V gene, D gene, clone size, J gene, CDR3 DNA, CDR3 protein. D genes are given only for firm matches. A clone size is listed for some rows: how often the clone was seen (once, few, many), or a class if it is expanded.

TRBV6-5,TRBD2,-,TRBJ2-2,TGTGCCAGCAGGTCTAGCGGGAGGGGGACCGGGGAGCTGTTTTTT,CASRSSGRGTGELFF
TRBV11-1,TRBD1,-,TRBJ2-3,TGTGCCAGCAGCCCCCGGGACAGGGGTACAGATACGCAGTATTTT,CASSPRDRGTDTQYF
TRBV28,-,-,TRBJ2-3,TGTGCCAGCAGTTCCGCAAGGTGGGCTAGCGAAGATACGCAGTATTTT,CASSSARWASEDTQYF
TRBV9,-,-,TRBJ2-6,TGTGCCAGCAGCCCGCACTCAGCGGGTAACCCCTCTGGGGCCAACGTCCTGACTTTC,CASSPHSAGNPSGANVLTF
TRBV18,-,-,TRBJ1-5,TGTGCCAGCTCACCACCGGGGGGGGCCAATCAGCCCCAGCATTTT,CASSPPGGANQPQHF
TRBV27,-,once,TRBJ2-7,TGTGCCAGCAGGAGGATGTCGGGAGCGAGGGAGCAGTACTTC,CASRRMSGAREQYF
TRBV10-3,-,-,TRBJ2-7,TGTGCCATCAGTGAGGGGGGCCAGGTGGTGAGGGAGCAGTACTTC,CAISEGGQVVREQYF
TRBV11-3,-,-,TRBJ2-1,TGTGCCAGCAGCTCTCCCCAGGGCGTTAGTTTCGGCAATGAGCAGTTCTTC,CASSSPQGVSFGNEQFF
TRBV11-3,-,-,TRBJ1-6,TGTGCCAGCAGCTTATCCAGCGCCAATTCACCCCTCCACTTT,CASSLSSANSPLHF
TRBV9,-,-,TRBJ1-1,TGTGCCAGCAGCGTAGAAGGGGGGAACACTGAAGCTTTCTTT,CASSVEGGNTEAFF
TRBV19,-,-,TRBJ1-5,TGTGCCAGTAGGCGCGGACAAATGGGTGATCAGCCCCAGCATTTT,CASRRGQMGDQPQHF
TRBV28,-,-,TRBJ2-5,TGTGCCAGCAGTCTCTCCCCAGGGATAGGGGCCTCAGGGGAGACCCAGTACTTC,CASSLSPGIGASGETQYF
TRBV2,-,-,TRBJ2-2,TGTGCCAGCAGCCGACAGGTTACAACCGGGGAGCTGTTTTTT,CASSRQVTTGELFF
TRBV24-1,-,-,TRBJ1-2,TGTGCCACCAGTGATTTGCCCCTCTTCTCGACCGGGGTCGACTATGGCTACACCTTC,CATSDLPLFSTGVDYGYTF
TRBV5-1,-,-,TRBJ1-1,TGCGCCAGCAAGCCCAGGGCAGAGTCGAACACTGAAGCTTTCTTT,CASKPRAESNTEAFF
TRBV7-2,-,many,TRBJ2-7,TGTGCCAGCAGCCTCCTAGCGAACAACGTCGAGCAGTACTTC,CASSLLANNVEQYF
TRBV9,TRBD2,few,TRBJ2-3,TGTGCCAGCAGCGTAGAGGGAGGGAGCACAGATACGCAGTATTTT,CASSVEGGSTDTQYF
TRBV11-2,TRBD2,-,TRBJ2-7,TGTGCCAGCAGCTTAGGGGGACTAGGGCATCCTGAGCAGTACTTC,CASSLGGLGHPEQYF
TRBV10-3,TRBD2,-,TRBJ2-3,TGTGCCATCAGTGAATACCAGCGGGGTAGCACAGATACGCAGTATTTT,CAISEYQRGSTDTQYF
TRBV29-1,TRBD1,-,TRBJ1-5,TGCAGCGTTTCTTTTGGGACAGGCAATCAGCCCCAGCATTTT,CSVSFGTGNQPQHF
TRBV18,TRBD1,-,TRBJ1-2,TGTGCCAGCTCACCACGACAGGGGAGTGGTTATGGCTACACCTTC,CASSPRQGSGYGYTF
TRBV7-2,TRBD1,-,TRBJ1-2,TGTGCCAGCAGCAGAGGGGACAGGGCGAGTGGCTACACCTTC,CASSRGDRASGYTF
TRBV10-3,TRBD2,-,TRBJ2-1,TGTGCCATCAGTGAGTCTCGGGCTAGCGGGAGCGGTGAGCAGTTCTTC,CAISESRASGSGEQFF
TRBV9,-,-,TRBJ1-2,TGTGCCAGCAGCGCCCCGCGGTATGGCTACACCTTC,CASSAPRYGYTF
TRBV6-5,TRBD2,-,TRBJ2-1,TGTGCCAGCAGCCAGACCTCTAGCGGGGCGCAGTTCTTC,CASSQTSSGAQFF
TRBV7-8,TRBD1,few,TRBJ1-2,TGTGCCAGCAGCCGGACAGGGGTTGTCGGCTACACCTTC,CASSRTGVVGYTF
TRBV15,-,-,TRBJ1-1,TGTGCCACCAGCAGGGGGGCGGGTGATAAGTTCTTT,CATSRGAGDKFF
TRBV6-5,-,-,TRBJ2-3,TGTGCCACCAGGAGAGCGCCCGACACAGATACGCAGTATTTT,CATRRAPDTDTQYF
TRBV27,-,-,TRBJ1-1,TGTGCCAGCAGATCGACACTTAACACTGAAGCTTTCTTT,CASRSTLNTEAFF
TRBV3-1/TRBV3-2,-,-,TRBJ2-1,TGTGCCAGCAGCCGCAGGGTTCGTGATATGAATGAGCAGTTCTTC,CASSRRVRDMNEQFF
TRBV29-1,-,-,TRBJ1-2,TGCAGCGTTGAAGATCAGCAGGGGTATGGCTACACCTTC,CSVEDQQGYGYTF
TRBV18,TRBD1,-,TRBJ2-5,TGTGCCAGCTCACCTCAGGGGGTTAGGGGACGAGAGACCCAGTACTTC,CASSPQGVRGRETQYF
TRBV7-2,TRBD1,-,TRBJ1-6,TGTGCCAGCAGCACCGGGACAGGGGGCGATCTCCTCCACTTT,CASSTGTGGDLLHF
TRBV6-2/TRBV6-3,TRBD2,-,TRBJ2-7,TGTGCCAGCAGCAACGGGGGGGAGCAGTACTTC,CASSNGGEQYF
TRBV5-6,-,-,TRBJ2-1,TGTGCCAGCAGCTACCAGGCCCCCGGGGGGCAGTTCTTC,CASSYQAPGGQFF
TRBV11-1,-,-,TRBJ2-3,TGTGCCAGCAGCTTAGCTGGGGCCCTTACAGATACGCAGTATTTT,CASSLAGALTDTQYF
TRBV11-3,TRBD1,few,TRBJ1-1,TGTGCCAGCAGCTTACAGGGGGAGATCACTGAAGCTTTCTTT,CASSLQGEITEAFF
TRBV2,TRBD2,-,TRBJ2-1,TGTGCCAGCAAACTAGCCCGGACTAGGGATGAGCAGTTCTTC,CASKLARTRDEQFF
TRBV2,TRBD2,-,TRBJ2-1,TGTGCCAGCAGGACGGGACTAGCGGGCGGGAATGAGCAGTTCTTC,CASRTGLAGGNEQFF
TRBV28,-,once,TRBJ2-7,TGTGCCAGCAGCCCAGTTTCAGTCGATTACGAGCAGTACTTC,CASSPVSVDYEQYF
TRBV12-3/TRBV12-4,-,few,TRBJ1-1,TGTGCCAGCCTTATTACTGCGAGGGCTTTCTTT,CASLITARAFF
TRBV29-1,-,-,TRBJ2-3,TGCAGCGTTGTGCGAACGCGGGCGGCAGATACGCAGTATTTT,CSVVRTRAADTQYF
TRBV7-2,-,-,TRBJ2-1,TGTGCCAGCAGCTTTGACTCGTATAGTGAGCAGTTCTTC,CASSFDSYSEQFF
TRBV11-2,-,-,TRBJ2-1,TGTGCCAGCAGCTTTGGCGGGGAGAGCAATGAGCAGTTCTTC,CASSFGGESNEQFF
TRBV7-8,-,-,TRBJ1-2,TGTGCCAGCAGCCCGGGCTGGGAGCGCGGCTACACCTTC,CASSPGWERGYTF
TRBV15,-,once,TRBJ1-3,TGTGCCACCAGCAGAGCAGGGGTGGACACCATATATTTT,CATSRAGVDTIYF
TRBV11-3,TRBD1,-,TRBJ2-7,TGTGCCAGCAGCTTAGAAACCGGACAGGGCCACGAGCAGTACTTC,CASSLETGQGHEQYF
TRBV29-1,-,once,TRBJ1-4,TGCAGCGTGAATCAGGGGTTAGGTGAAAAACTGTTTTTT,CSVNQGLGEKLFF
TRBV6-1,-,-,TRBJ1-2,TGTGCCAGCAGTGATCAGGCAGGGTTAAACTATGGCTACACCTTC,CASSDQAGLNYGYTF
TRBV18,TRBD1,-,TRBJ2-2,TGTGCCAGCTCACCATTCACGGGACAGCGGAACACCGGGGAGCTGTTTTTT,CASSPFTGQRNTGELFF